This T cell receptor beta chain is drawn from a study of patients and donors after allogeneic stem cell transplantation. TCRdb itself ran the RT-PCR reads through MiXCR, one entry per CDR3 protein. The top ten hold about 3% of the sample, which has fewer than 95,000 distinct CDR3 sequences, 4% to 5% seen once. This clonotype was counted only a few times. Germline CDR1 is SGHRS and CDR2 is YFSETQ. Deletions cut 0 bases from V and 8 bases from J, with 11 bases between. This CDR3 has 14 residues. Input material: blood, either unsorted or a sorted T cell fraction (not recorded which). The sequence was collected from a human donor who was either an allogeneic HSCT recipient or a stem cell or donor lymphocyte infusion donor (not recorded which). It is not recorded whose cells these are; they may come from a transplant donor. The chain couples TRBV5-1 to TRBJ1-4; TRBD1 is a possible D gene (5 bases). CDR3 DNA: TGCGCCAGCAGCTTGGGCCAGGGTCGGGAAAAACTGTTTTTT. Translating gives CASSLGQGREKLFF.